These 27 T cell receptor beta chains came from one sample sequenced in a study of sequential checkpoint blockade in melanoma (dated by TCRdb to about 2019). Preparation of the library involved the immunoSEQ multiplex PCR assay. The table was pulled from immuneACCESS by TCRdb, which kept in-frame rearrangements only. Such tables lose some clones; where checked, under half of the loss comes from unresolved V genes, and the rest has no known cause. The sample table lists around 15,000 clones, just under 95% of them with a count of one. Of the sample, roughly 24% is held by the ten largest clones. The sample's treatment or condition label is to be understood as: randomized to nivolumab then ipilimumab (arm A) or the reverse (arm B). The material was CD8+ T cells sorted from blood (inferred from file names), obtained from a patient given nivolumab and ipilimumab in sequence. All receptors derive from a human donor with melanoma.

The chain carries TRBV5-5 and TRBJ2-7, with a tentative D call TRBD2 (7 bases). Germline CDR1 SGHKS, CDR2 YYEKEE (reference sequence). This CDR3 comprises 15 residues. V was pared by 0 bases and J by 3 bases, with 13 bases between. CDR3 protein: CASSLGWEGHYEQYF. CDR3 sequence (DNA): TGTGCCAGCAGCTTGGGGTGGGAGGGACACTACGAGCAGTACTTC.

This sequence joins TRBV5-4 and TRBJ1-1; a possible D gene is TRBD1 (6 bases). The V end was cut by 0 bases, the J end by 1 base, with 7 bases between. This CDR3 has 14 residues. Germline V gene data show CDR1 as SGHNT and CDR2 as YYREEE (reference sequence). This chain's CDR3 is CASSLEDRNTEAFF. The CDR3 DNA follows: TGTGCCAGCAGCTTGGAGGACAGGAACACTGAAGCTTTCTTT.

In this sample, this clone turned up once. The chain joins TRBV29-1 to TRBJ1-1; 7 nucleotides match TRBD1. Trimming cost V 6 bases and J 6 bases; bases outside gene matches: 7. The CDR3 length is 12 residues. Germline CDR1 is SQVTM and CDR2 is ANQGSEA. The DNA for the CDR3 is TGCAGCGTCGAGACAGGGACCGCTGAAGCTTTCTTT. Translating it yields CSVETGTAEAFF. The whole variable domain, filled in from reference TRBV29-1 and TRBJ1-1, reads SAVISQKPSRDICQRGTSLTIQCQVDSQVTMMFWYRQQPGQSLTLIATANQGSEATYESGFVIDKFPISRPNLTFSTLTVSNMSPEDSSIYLCSVETGTAEAFFGQGTRLTVV.

This rearrangement joins TRBV6-5 to TRBJ1-1; TRBD1 matches 8 bases. V lost 0 bases, J lost 5 bases, and 5 bases stayed unmatched. The CDR3 runs to 15 residues. The germline gives CDR1 MNHEY, CDR2 SVGAGI. CDR3 coding DNA: TGTGCCAGCAGTTACTCCACAGGGGGAGGAACTGAAGCTTTCTTT. Amino acids: CASSYSTGGGTEAFF.

The J gene is TRBJ2-3, the V gene TRBV7-6, with 7 nucleotides matching TRBD2. V was clipped by 0 bases and J by 6 bases; unmatched bases: 6. CDR1 and CDR2 from the germline V gene are SGHVS and FNYEAQ. The CDR3 extends over 15 amino acids. CDR3 in amino acids: CASSLARGLWDTQYF. CDR3 coding DNA: TGTGCCAGCAGCTTAGCGAGGGGACTATGGGATACGCAGTATTTT.

The V call is TRBV9, the J call TRBJ2-7; D possibly corresponds to TRBD2 (6 bases). Trimming removed 0 bases from V and 6 bases from J, with 28 bases in between. Per the germline V gene, CDR1 is SGDLS and CDR2 is YYNGEE. This CDR3 has 19 amino acids. This CDR3 is CASSVEILHPGLSPGEQYF. The CDR3 bases are TGTGCCAGCAGCGTAGAGATCCTCCACCCGGGACTCTCTCCGGGCGAGCAGTACTTC.

This clone came up once. The rearrangement uses TRBV29-1 and TRBJ2-7, with 8 bases aligning to TRBD1. With V trimmed by 6 bases and J by 3 bases, 19 bases remained unmatched. CDR1 SQVTM and CDR2 ANQGSEA come from the germline V gene. This CDR3 spans 17 amino acids. CDR3 coding DNA: TGCAGCGTCAAACAGGGGGTGGGAGGCCCGTCTAACTACGAGCAGTACTTC. It codes for CSVKQGVGGPSNYEQYF.

The chain couples TRBV9 to TRBJ2-7, with 14 bases that match TRBD2. V shed 2 bases and J 5 bases; nucleotides not matched to a gene: 3. The CDR3 length is 15 residues. CDR1 is SGDLS and CDR2 is YYNGEE in the germline V gene. The CDR3 DNA sequence: TGTGCCAGCAGCGTCGGACTAGCGGGAGGTGACGAGCAGTACTTC. Protein product: CASSVGLAGGDEQYF.

CDR3 sequence (DNA): TGTGCCAGCAGCACGGACTTGTCCTATTCACCCCTCCACTTT. This gives the protein CASSTDLSYSPLHF. The V and J genes are TRBV9 and TRBJ1-6; D is undetermined. The germline CDR1 and CDR2 sequences are SGDLS and YYNGEE. This CDR3 contains 14 residues. Trimming pared 4 bases from V and 8 bases from J, leaving 13 bases between.

The chain combines TRBV4-3 with TRBJ1-1; 9 nucleotides agree with TRBD1. The germline CDR1 and CDR2 sequences are LGHNA and YSLEER. This CDR3 comprises 15 residues. V was pared by 1 base and J by 5 bases, with 5 bases of the junction left unmatched. For the CDR3, the DNA is TGCGCCAGCAGCCAAGGGACAGGGGTGAGGACTGAAGCTTTCTTT. Its protein product is CASSQGTGVRTEAFF.

The chain uses TRBV6-1 and TRBJ1-1; a possible D gene is TRBD1 (6 bases). The CDR3 is 14 residues long. CDR1 is MNHNS and CDR2 is SASEGT in the germline V gene. V lost 1 base, J lost 1 base, and 7 bases lay in between. This CDR3 reads CASSEGQENTEAFF. The CDR3 region has the DNA TGTGCCAGCAGTGAAGGACAGGAGAACACTGAAGCTTTCTTT.

A single count supports this clone. The gene calls are TRBV6-1 and TRBJ1-2; 10 bases agree with TRBD1. The trim removed 4 bases at V and 4 bases at J, leaving 3 bases unmatched. Germline-derived CDR1 and CDR2 are MNHNS and SASEGT. The CDR3 length is 14 residues. The CDR3 coding sequence is TGTGCCAGCAGTGGGTGGACAGGGGGCTATGGCTACACCTTC. Its protein is CASSGWTGGYGYTF.

The V call is TRBV15, the J call TRBJ1-5; 7 bases agree with TRBD1. CDR3 size: 14 residues. Germline values: CDR1 LNHNV, CDR2 YYDKDF (reference sequence). With 4 bases clipped from V and 2 bases from J, the junction kept 2 bases outside the gene matches. CDR3 coding DNA: TGTGCCACCAGCACCGGACAGGGCAATCAGCCCCAGCATTTT. Translating gives CATSTGQGNQPQHF.

The gene calls are TRBV27 and TRBJ1-2; D may be TRBD1 (6 bases). In germline, CDR1 is MNHEY, CDR2 SMNVEV (reference sequence). Trimming cost V 6 bases and J 1 base, with 9 bases left between them. The CDR3 is made up of 13 amino acids. The CDR3 DNA reads as TGTGCCAGCAGCTGGGACATTAACTATGGCTACACCTTC. Translation gives CASSWDINYGYTF.

The gene calls are TRBV4-3 and TRBJ2-7; possibly TRBD2 for D (5 bases). Per the germline V gene, CDR1 is LGHNA and CDR2 is YSLEER. V was clipped by 1 base and J by 7 bases, with 14 bases between them. The length of the CDR3 is 14 residues. The chain's CDR3 is CASSQGLGVGEQYF. CDR3 sequence (DNA): TGCGCCAGCAGCCAAGGTCTCGGGGTGGGGGAGCAGTACTTC.

This chain connects TRBV9 to TRBJ2-7, with 7 positions matching TRBD1. J lost 1 base, V lost 1 base, and 8 bases had no gene match. CDR1 is SGDLS and CDR2 is YYNGEE in the germline V gene. This CDR3 is 16 amino acids long. The CDR3: CASSVSRDSDSYEQYF. CDR3 DNA: TGTGCCAGCAGCGTAAGCCGGGACAGCGATTCCTACGAGCAGTACTTC.

The chain is built from TRBV5-6 and TRBJ1-4, with 9 bases identical to TRBD1. The germline V gene encodes CDR1 SGHDT and CDR2 YYEEEE. This CDR3 comprises 16 residues. The junction had 4 bases not matched to a gene; V was cut back by 1 base and J by 3 bases. CDR3 in amino acids: CASSLTGGAANEKLFF. CDR3 DNA: TGTGCCAGCAGCTTGACAGGGGGCGCTGCTAATGAAAAACTGTTTTTT.

The gene calls are TRBV6-5 and TRBJ1-1; D may be TRBD1 (6 bases). Between the trimmed V and J ends, which lost 5 bases and 3 bases, there was a span of 16 bases. CDR3 length equals 15 residues. Per the germline V gene, CDR1 is MNHEY and CDR2 is SVGAGI. The CDR3 DNA is TGTGCCAGCAGTCTACAGGGTTTTATATACACTGAAGCTTTCTTT. As protein: CASSLQGFIYTEAFF.

V usage is TRBV28 and J usage is TRBJ1-5; weak D call: TRBD1 (6 bases). CDR3 length: 14 residues. V was pared by 3 bases and J by 2 bases, with 8 bases between. Germline V lookup: CDR1 MDHEN, CDR2 SYDVKM. CDR3 in amino acids: CASSLRTGNQPQHF. CDR3 DNA: TGTGCCAGCAGTTTGCGGACAGGCAATCAGCCCCAGCATTTT.

The V gene is TRBV6-5, the J gene TRBJ1-1; D is possibly TRBD1 (5 bases). CDR3 length: 13 residues. Germline V lookup: CDR1 MNHEY, CDR2 SVGAGI. Trimming took 0 bases from V and 7 from J, leaving 9 bases between them. CDR3 sequence reads: CASSYSIRGEAFF. CDR3 sequence (DNA): TGTGCCAGCAGTTACTCAATTAGGGGTGAAGCTTTCTTT.

The chain is built from TRBV5-4 and TRBJ1-2; D perhaps matches TRBD1 (6 bases). This CDR3 has 14 residues. CDR1 is SGHNT and CDR2 is YYREEE in the germline V gene (reference sequence). Trimming shortened V by 2 bases and J by 4 bases, and 12 bases separated the two germline ends. In nucleotides, the CDR3 is TGTGCCAGCAGCTTTTTTACAGGGAGCTATGGCTACACCTTC. It is translated as CASSFFTGSYGYTF.

The chain couples TRBV5-8 to TRBJ1-5; D remains unclear. The CDR3 is 14 residues long. Germline assignment: CDR1 SGHTS and CDR2 YDEGEE. Trimming cost V 2 bases and J 3 bases, with 9 bases left between them. This CDR3 reads CASSFGSFNQPQHF. The CDR3 DNA reads TGTGCCAGCAGCTTCGGGAGTTTCAATCAGCCCCAGCATTTT.

This chain connects TRBV7-8 to TRBJ1-5; D uncertain. The germline V and J ends were trimmed by 0 bases and 0 bases, with 18 bases remaining between them. The CDR3 is 19 amino acids. CDR1 is SGHVS, CDR2 FQNEAQ, per germline. CDR3 in DNA: TGTGCCAGCAGCTTAGCAAGGCACCCAGACTCGTATAGCAATCAGCCCCAGCATTTT. Translation gives CASSLARHPDSYSNQPQHF.

The V call is TRBV9, the J call TRBJ1-2, with TRBD1 identical over 9 bases. Germline CDR1 SGDLS, CDR2 YYNGEE. After removal of 4 bases from V and 1 base from J, the junction contained 5 bases not matched to a gene. The CDR3 spans 15 residues. CDR3 in DNA: TGTGCCAGCAGCCCCCGACAGGGGGTTAACTATGGCTACACCTTC. Protein product: CASSPRQGVNYGYTF. Looking up the rest from reference TRBV9 and TRBJ1-2 gives the full variable domain: DSGVTQTPKHLITATGQRVTLRCSPRSGDLSVYWYQQSLDQGLQFLIQYYNGEERAKGNILERFSAQQFPDLHSELNLSSLELGDSALYFCASSPRQGVNYGYTFGSGTRLTVV.

This clone was counted once. The rearrangement joins TRBV7-8 to TRBJ2-7; the match to TRBD2 covers 8 bases. J was trimmed by 6 bases and V by 8 bases; bases with no gene match: 3. CDR1 and CDR2 (germline): SGHVS, FQNEAQ. This CDR3 has 11 residues. CDR3 loop: CASRGGTEQYF. In DNA form, the CDR3 reads TGTGCCAGCCGGGGGGGGACCGAGCAGTACTTC.

The CDR3 DNA reads as TGTGCCAGCAGCTTATGGGGGCAGGGCTCTGGAAACACCATATATTTT. Its translation: CASSLWGQGSGNTIYF. This chain uses TRBV7-2 with TRBJ1-3; D possibly corresponds to TRBD1 (6 bases). CDR3 size: 16 residues. Per germline, CDR1 SGHTA and CDR2 FQGNSA. Deletions cut 2 bases from V and 0 bases from J, with 11 bases between.

The chain has TRBV19 and TRBJ2-7, with 9 bases lining up with TRBD1. Germline V CDR1 and CDR2: LNHDA, SQIVND (reference sequence). After removal of 10 bases from V and 5 bases from J, the junction contained 12 bases not matched to a gene. This CDR3 is built from 14 residues. In DNA, the CDR3 is TGTGCCACGAAGGCGGGACAGGGTATCGACGAGCAGTACTTC. As protein: CATKAGQGIDEQYF. The full variable domain, with the rest looked up from reference TRBV19 and TRBJ2-7, is DGGITQSPKYLFRKEGQNVTLSCEQNLNHDAMYWYRQDPGQGLRLIYYSQIVNDFQKGDIAEGYSVSREKKESFPLTVTSAQKNPTAFYLCATKAGQGIDEQYFGPGTRLTVT.